This T cell receptor beta chain was found in a study of OX40 agonist ivuxolimab in advanced cancers. Overall study results and limits: Averaging showed that CD8+ T cells had more expanded clones than CD4+ did.

V was trimmed by 4 bases and J by 3 bases, leaving 13 bases between them. The V gene's germline CDR1 is MGHRA and CDR2 YSYEKL. The CDR3 spans 14 residues. Produced via immunoSEQ multiplex PCR; TCRdb's table is partial and in-frame only. The sample gives around 66,000 clones, roughly nine tenths of which show up once; approximately 19% is in the top ten. Regarding this clone: Its antigen is not identified.

This TCR came from an adult with an advanced solid tumor such as melanoma, head and neck, liver or kidney cancer. Specimen: CD4+ or CD8+ T cells sorted from blood, collected in a trial of the OX40 agonist ivuxolimab. V gene TRBV4-1 combines with J gene TRBJ2-7; a weak D match, TRBD1 (6 bases). The DNA of the CDR3 is TGCGCCAGCAGCCCCCACCCGGACAGCTACGAGCAGTACTTC. This translates into CASSPHPDSYEQYF.